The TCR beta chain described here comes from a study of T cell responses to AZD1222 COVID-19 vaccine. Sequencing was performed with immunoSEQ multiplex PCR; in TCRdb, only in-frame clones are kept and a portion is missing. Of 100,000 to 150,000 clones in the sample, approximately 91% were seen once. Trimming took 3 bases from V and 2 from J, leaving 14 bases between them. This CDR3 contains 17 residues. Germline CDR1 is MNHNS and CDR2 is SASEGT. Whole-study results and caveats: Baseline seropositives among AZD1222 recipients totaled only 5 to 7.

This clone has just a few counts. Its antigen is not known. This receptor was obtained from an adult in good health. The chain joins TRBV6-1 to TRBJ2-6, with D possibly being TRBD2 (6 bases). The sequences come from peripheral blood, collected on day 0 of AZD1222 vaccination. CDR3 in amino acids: CASSDPGGVPGANVLTF. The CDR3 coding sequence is TGTGCCAGCAGTGATCCTGGCGGGGTTCCTGGGGCCAACGTCCTGACTTTC.